The 16 T cell receptor beta chains below were found in one sample sequenced in a study of cytomegalovirus exposure and HLA in healthy donors. Sequencing was performed with immunoSEQ multiplex PCR; in TCRdb, only in-frame clones are kept and a portion is missing. The top ten clones hold 4.5% to 6% of a sample with more than 95,000 clones, about 83% of them seen once. Sequenced input: PBMCs. These receptors were obtained from a man aged 18 to 30 in good health and CMV-seronegative.

V and J are TRBV9 and TRBJ2-2, with TRBD1 matching over 11 bases. Germline CDR1 reads SGDLS; CDR2 reads YYNGEE. Trimming took 3 bases from V and 5 from J; bases not matched to a gene: 6. The CDR3 totals 16 residues. CDR3 in amino acids: CASSASGTGGTGELFF. CDR3 DNA: TGTGCCAGCAGCGCCTCCGGGACAGGGGGAACCGGGGAGCTGTTTTTT.

The chain recombines TRBV2 with TRBJ2-4; D unresolved. Germline CDR1 and CDR2: SNHLY and FYNNEI. The length of the CDR3 is 15 residues. Trimming took 5 bases from V and 4 from J, leaving 15 bases between them. The CDR3 DNA sequence: TGTGCCAGCAGTCCTGAAGTTCCAGTAAAAAACATTCAGTACTTC. As protein: CASSPEVPVKNIQYF.

The chain couples TRBV2 to TRBJ2-4; TRBD2 matches 10 bases. With V trimmed by 6 bases and J by 7 bases, 12 bases remained unmatched. CDR1 and CDR2 from the germline V gene are SNHLY and FYNNEI. CDR3 length equals 16 residues. CDR3 residues: CASSALAGAPPNIQYF. Here the CDR3 DNA reads TGTGCCAGCAGCGCCCTAGCGGGGGCGCCCCCGAACATTCAGTACTTC. The full variable domain, rest sourced from reference TRBV2 and TRBJ2-4, is EPEVTQTPSHQVTQMGQEVILRCVPISNHLYFYWYRQILGQKVEFLVSFYNNEISEKSEIFDDQFSVERPDGSNFTLKIRSTKLEDSAMYFCASSALAGAPPNIQYFGAGTRLSVL.

Notes on this clone: At one boundary the junction diverges from the germline segment, which might be a read error. The V call is TRBV7-7, the J call TRBJ2-5, with 10 bases lining up with TRBD2. The CDR3 totals 16 residues. Germline V CDR1 and CDR2: SSHAT, FNYEAQ (reference sequence). CDR3 nucleotide sequence: TGTGCTAGCAGCTTAGGGTCTAGCGGGGGTAGGGAGACCCAGTACTTC. Its protein is CASSLGSSGGRETQYF.

The chain carries TRBV19 and TRBJ2-1; D remains unclear. The CDR3 sequence is 14 residues long. The germline V gene has CDR1 LNHDA and CDR2 SQIVND (reference sequence). Trimming removed 4 bases from V and 5 bases from J, with 12 bases in between. The CDR3 reads CASSRFTDNNEQFF. The DNA for the CDR3 is TGTGCCAGTAGTAGATTCACCGACAACAATGAGCAGTTCTTC.

V is TRBV27 and J is TRBJ2-2; TRBD2 agrees at 8 bases. The germline CDR1 and CDR2 sequences are MNHEY and SMNVEV (reference sequence). Unmatched junction bases numbered 4, after V lost 0 bases and J lost 1 base. The length of the CDR3 is 17 residues. The CDR3 loop reads CASSLSRLAGNTGELFF. CDR3 nucleotide sequence: TGTGCCAGCAGTTTATCGAGGCTAGCGGGGAACACCGGGGAGCTGTTTTTT.

CDR3 amino acids: CATSRSGLEGEQYF. The DNA for the CDR3 is TGTGCCACCAGCAGATCGGGACTCGAAGGCGAGCAGTACTTC. The chain is built from TRBV15 and TRBJ2-7, with D possibly matching TRBD2 (6 bases). There are 14 residues in the CDR3. Germline V gene data show CDR1 as LNHNV and CDR2 as YYDKDF (reference sequence). V lost 2 bases and J 6 bases, leaving 14 bases between the germline ends.

This sequence joins TRBV30 and TRBJ1-1; no clear D gene. CDR3 size: 12 residues. Germline V gives CDR1 GTSNPN, CDR2 SVGIG (reference sequence). V gave up 5 bases and J gave up 6 bases, with 13 bases separating them. The CDR3 here is CAWGSSYAEAFF. CDR3 DNA: TGTGCCTGGGGCAGTTCGTACGCTGAAGCTTTCTTT.

The chain employs TRBV15 and TRBJ2-3; a possible D gene is TRBD1 (6 bases). Trimming shortened V by 1 base and J by 6 bases, and 17 bases separated the two germline ends. Germline-derived CDR1 and CDR2 are LNHNV and YYDKDF (reference sequence). This CDR3 has 16 amino acids. The CDR3 spells CATSRGAQGPTDTQYF. CDR3 coding DNA: TGTGCCACCAGCAGAGGAGCCCAGGGGCCCACGGATACGCAGTATTTT.

The chain recombines TRBV6-5 with TRBJ2-7, with 12 bases aligning to TRBD2. This CDR3 has 14 residues. The V and J ends lost 2 bases and 6 bases, in that order; junction bases with no gene match: 2. Germline assignment: CDR1 MNHEY and CDR2 SVGAGI. CDR3 DNA sequence: TGTGCCAGCAGTTACATACTAGCGGGGGGCGAGCAGTACTTC. It is translated as CASSYILAGGEQYF.

This chain joins TRBV7-2 and TRBJ1-6; tentative D call: TRBD1 (5 bases). In germline, CDR1 is SGHTA, CDR2 FQGNSA. Trimming pared 5 bases from V and 13 bases from J, leaving 12 bases between. CDR3 length: 12 amino acids. This chain's CDR3 is CASSPPGDPLHF. CDR3 nucleotide sequence: TGTGCCAGCAGCCCTCCGGGGGATCCCCTCCACTTT.

The CDR3 reads CAWSRVSTNEKLFF. The CDR3 DNA is TGTGCCTGGAGTAGAGTATCAACTAATGAAAAACTGTTTTTT. The V call is TRBV30, the J call TRBJ1-4; no definite D call. V lost 2 bases to trimming and J lost 0 bases, with 7 bases between them. Germline V gene lookup returns CDR1 GTSNPN and CDR2 SVGIG (reference sequence). The CDR3 totals 14 residues.

The rearrangement joins TRBV5-7 to TRBJ2-7; TRBD2 agrees at 9 bases. TRBV5-7 carries the ORF label, with uncertain function. The CDR3 runs 15 residues. Trimming took 2 bases from V and 2 from J; bases not matched to a gene: 5. Here the CDR3 DNA reads TGTGCCAGCAGCTTTAAGGCGGGGGGGACCTACGAGCAGTACTTC. This translates into CASSFKAGGTYEQYF.

V gene TRBV5-1 combines with J gene TRBJ2-3; the match to TRBD2 covers 8 bases. CDR3 size: 18 residues. The V gene end was trimmed by 5 bases and the J gene end by 1 base; junction bases not matched to a gene: 15. Germline-derived CDR1 and CDR2 are SGHRS and YFSETQ. Here the CDR3 reads CASSWGLAGSGRTDTQYF. DNA for the CDR3: TGCGCCAGCAGTTGGGGGCTAGCGGGCTCCGGGCGCACAGATACGCAGTATTTT.

V gene TRBV5-4 combines with J gene TRBJ2-2, with TRBD2 identical over 12 bases. J gave up 7 bases and V 2 bases, and 6 bases lay outside the gene matches. Germline V gene sequence: CDR1 SGHNT, CDR2 YYREEE (reference sequence). The CDR3 totals 16 residues. In DNA form, the CDR3 reads TGTGCCAGCAGCTTCCGACTAGCGGGGGCGATCGGGGAGCTGTTTTTT. Amino acid sequence: CASSFRLAGAIGELFF. The complete variable domain, with remaining parts taken from reference TRBV5-4 and TRBJ2-2, reads ETGVTQSPTHLIKTRGQQVTLRCSSQSGHNTVSWYQQALGQGPQFIFQYYREEENGRGNFPPRFSGLQFPNYSSELNVNALELDDSALYLCASSFRLAGAIGELFFGEGSRLTVL.

The chain joins TRBV6-1 to TRBJ2-1; TRBD1 agrees at 8 bases. Germline CDR1 is MNHNS and CDR2 is SASEGT. The V segment lost 3 bases and the J segment 7 bases; nucleotides outside the gene matches: 5. The CDR3 spans 14 residues. CDR3 coding DNA: TGTGCCAGCAGTGACAGGGGGCTGGGGAATGAGCAGTTCTTC. Translated, it gives CASSDRGLGNEQFF.